This T cell receptor (beta chain) derives from a study of blood T cell repertoires in COVID-19. The V gene's germline CDR1 is SGHDN and CDR2 FVKESK. CDR3 length: 16 amino acids. Trimming took 0 bases from V and 4 from J, leaving 13 bases between them. Libraries were prepared by immunoSEQ multiplex PCR; TCRdb keeps only in-frame clonotypes and omits some of them. The sample includes around 250,000 clones, 80% to 90% of them seen just once. The V gene is TRBV14, the J gene TRBJ2-1, with D possibly matching TRBD2 (6 bases). The receptor's source is a woman aged 70-85 years with COVID-19, enrolled during active disease. Sequences were obtained from peripheral blood. DNA for the CDR3: TGTGCCAGCAGCCAAGATTGGTATGCGGGATACAATGAGCAGTTCTTC. It codes for CASSQDWYAGYNEQFF.